The rows below give T cell receptor beta chains drawn from one sample of a study of PD-1 blockade in mismatch repair-deficient tumors. The table came from immunoSEQ multiplex PCR; TCRdb's copy has only in-frame clones and leaves some out. The data contain roughly 120,000 clones, about 88% of them seen just once; the ten biggest clones take up approximately 12%. Material: peripheral blood, obtained 72 weeks after starting pembrolizumab. The origin of the receptors is an adult with mismatch repair-deficient cancer. CDR3s include the opening cysteine and the closing phenylalanine or tryptophan. A D gene is named only where the DNA matches it firmly. Part of the rows lack a size; the others show once, few, many or a class for expanded clones.

J: TRBJ2-7
D: -
V: TRBV4-3
size: -
CDR3: CASSQTLREGAYEQYF
DNA: TGCGCCAGCAGCCAAACCCTGCGGGAAGGGGCCTACGAGCAGTACTTC

J: TRBJ2-7
D: -
V: TRBV10-3
size: -
CDR3: CAISESGSSYEQYF
DNA: TGTGCCATCAGTGAGTCGGGGAGCTCCTACGAGCAGTACTTC

J: TRBJ2-7
D: TRBD2
V: TRBV7-2
size: -
CDR3: CASSLDSSGALYEQYF
DNA: TGTGCCAGCAGCTTAGACTCTAGCGGGGCACTCTACGAGCAGTACTTC

J: TRBJ2-1
D: -
V: TRBV27
size: -
CDR3: CASTQGGGYSRGEQFF
DNA: TGTGCCAGCACCCAGGGAGGGGGTTATAGTAGAGGTGAGCAGTTCTTC

J: TRBJ2-7
D: -
V: TRBV4-1
size: -
CDR3: CASSHFGGGQIYEQYF
DNA: TGCGCCAGCAGCCATTTTGGGGGCGGACAGATCTACGAGCAGTACTTC

J: TRBJ2-5
D: -
V: TRBV27
size: -
CDR3: CASSSPGREETQYF
DNA: TGTGCCAGCAGTTCCCCCGGCAGGGAGGAGACCCAGTACTTC

J: TRBJ2-1
D: -
V: TRBV27
size: -
CDR3: CASSEPGLELVGEQFF
DNA: TGTGCCAGCAGTGAACCGGGACTCGAACTAGTAGGGGAGCAGTTCTTC

J: TRBJ2-6
D: -
V: TRBV4-1
size: few
CDR3: CASSHGHSARGANVLTF
DNA: TGCGCCAGCAGCCACGGACACTCCGCGAGAGGGGCCAACGTCCTGACTTTC

J: TRBJ1-5
D: -
V: TRBV6-5
size: -
CDR3: CASRPRSESNQPQHF
DNA: TGTGCCAGCAGACCCCGTTCGGAAAGCAATCAGCCCCAGCATTTT

J: TRBJ2-5
D: -
V: TRBV6-5
size: -
CDR3: CASSPEVGVQETQYF
DNA: TGTGCCAGCAGCCCTGAGGTCGGGGTCCAAGAGACCCAGTACTTC

J: TRBJ1-5
D: -
V: TRBV5-1
size: -
CDR3: CASSLGEGGNQPQHF
DNA: TGCGCCAGCAGCTTGGGGGAGGGAGGGAATCAGCCCCAGCATTTT

J: TRBJ1-5
D: -
V: TRBV10-3
size: once
CDR3: CAISETGLNSNQPQHF
DNA: TGTGCCATCAGTGAGACAGGCTTGAATAGCAATCAGCCCCAGCATTTT

J: TRBJ2-1
D: TRBD2
V: TRBV7-3
size: once
CDR3: CASSFGAGAYNEQFF
DNA: TGTGCCAGCAGCTTTGGAGCGGGAGCCTACAATGAGCAGTTCTTC

J: TRBJ2-7
D: -
V: TRBV5-4
size: -
CDR3: CASSLGDTYEQYF
DNA: TGTGCCAGCAGCTTGGGGGACACTTACGAGCAGTACTTC

J: TRBJ2-1
D: -
V: TRBV28
size: -
CDR3: CASRHDPGRGIEQFF
DNA: TGTGCCAGCAGGCACGACCCCGGGAGAGGGATTGAGCAGTTCTTC

J: TRBJ2-5
D: -
V: TRBV5-3
size: once
CDR3: CARSFRSGKGEETQYF
DNA: TGTGCCAGAAGCTTCCGATCGGGAAAAGGCGAAGAGACCCAGTACTTC

J: TRBJ2-1
D: -
V: TRBV21-1
size: -
CDR3: CASSGQRGGSYNEQFF
DNA: TGTGCCAGCAGTGGACAAAGGGGGGGCTCCTACAATGAGCAGTTCTTC

J: TRBJ2-7
D: -
V: TRBV27
size: -
CDR3: CASSLSDSYEQYF
DNA: TGTGCCAGCAGTTTATCGGACAGCTACGAGCAGTACTTC

J: TRBJ2-2
D: -
V: TRBV27
size: few
CDR3: CASSLPGGGELFF
DNA: TGTGCCAGCAGTTTACCTGGGGGCGGGGAGCTGTTTTTT

J: TRBJ2-2
D: -
V: TRBV11-2
size: -
CDR3: CASSRAGDTGELFF
DNA: TGTGCCAGCAGCCGGGCAGGGGACACCGGGGAGCTGTTTTTT

J: TRBJ1-1
D: TRBD1
V: TRBV7-9
size: -
CDR3: CASSLQGGTEAFF
DNA: TGTGCCAGCAGCTTACAGGGGGGCACTGAAGCTTTCTTT

J: TRBJ2-7
D: -
V: TRBV6-5
size: -
CDR3: CASSSNYEQYF
DNA: TGTGCCAGCAGTTCTAATTACGAGCAGTACTTC

J: TRBJ2-7
D: -
V: TRBV7-9
size: -
CDR3: CASSREGYEQYF
DNA: TGTGCCAGCAGCAGAGAAGGGTACGAGCAGTACTTC

J: TRBJ2-2
D: -
V: TRBV25-1
size: few
CDR3: CASTHGNTGELFF
DNA: TGTGCCAGCACTCACGGGAACACCGGGGAGCTGTTTTTT

J: TRBJ2-5
D: TRBD2
V: TRBV18
size: -
CDR3: CASSPGLAGGGETQYF
DNA: TGTGCCAGCTCACCTGGACTAGCGGGAGGCGGAGAGACCCAGTACTTC

J: TRBJ2-7
D: -
V: TRBV19
size: -
CDR3: CASSMGEQYEQYF
DNA: TGTGCCAGTAGTATGGGAGAACAGTACGAGCAGTACTTC

J: TRBJ2-2
D: TRBD1
V: TRBV4-3
size: -
CDR3: CASSQDYRGIGELFF
DNA: TGCGCCAGCAGCCAAGATTACAGGGGAATCGGGGAGCTGTTTTTT

J: TRBJ2-7
D: -
V: TRBV15
size: -
CDR3: CATSREDGNWEQYF
DNA: TGTGCCACCAGCAGAGAGGACGGCAATTGGGAGCAGTACTTC

J: TRBJ2-7
D: -
V: TRBV28
size: -
CDR3: CASRTTRDSYEQYF
DNA: TGTGCCAGCAGGACTACTAGGGACTCCTACGAGCAGTACTTC

J: TRBJ2-7
D: TRBD2
V: TRBV6-8
size: -
CDR3: CASSPGWQLAGAYEQYF
DNA: TGTGCCAGCAGTCCCGGTTGGCAACTAGCGGGTGCCTACGAGCAGTACTTC

J: TRBJ2-7
D: -
V: TRBV28
size: -
CDR3: CASKKDREATYEQYF
DNA: TGTGCCAGCAAAAAAGACAGGGAGGCTACCTACGAGCAGTACTTC

J: TRBJ1-1
D: TRBD1
V: TRBV2
size: -
CDR3: CASRGTGTNTEAFF
DNA: TGTGCCAGCAGGGGGACAGGGACGAACACTGAAGCTTTCTTT

J: TRBJ2-2
D: -
V: TRBV5-1
size: -
CDR3: CASSLPEGDAGELFF
DNA: TGCGCCAGCAGCTTACCGGAGGGAGACGCCGGGGAGCTGTTTTTT

J: TRBJ2-7
D: -
V: TRBV9
size: -
CDR3: CASSPKDRGSSYEQYF
DNA: TGTGCCAGCAGCCCCAAGGACAGAGGTAGCTCCTACGAGCAGTACTTC

J: TRBJ1-3
D: -
V: TRBV28
size: once
CDR3: CASSLSRIGGNTIYF
DNA: TGTGCCAGCAGTCTGTCCCGGATAGGGGGAAACACCATATATTTT

J: TRBJ2-1
D: -
V: TRBV5-4
size: -
CDR3: CASSLGALNEQFF
DNA: TGTGCCAGCAGCTTGGGGGCCTTGAATGAGCAGTTCTTC

J: TRBJ2-1
D: -
V: TRBV21-1
size: -
CDR3: CASSNLPPYGGEQFF
DNA: TGTGCCAGCAGTAATTTGCCCCCGTACGGGGGTGAGCAGTTCTTC

J: TRBJ1-1
D: -
V: TRBV28
size: -
CDR3: CASSPQFRNTEAFF
DNA: TGTGCCAGCAGTCCCCAATTTAGGAACACTGAAGCTTTCTTT

J: TRBJ2-7
D: -
V: TRBV6-5
size: -
CDR3: CASSYSAGYEQYF
DNA: TGTGCCAGCAGTTATTCGGCTGGCTACGAGCAGTACTTC

J: TRBJ1-1
D: -
V: TRBV5-6
size: -
CDR3: CASKQGHTEAFF
DNA: TGTGCCAGCAAACAGGGACACACTGAAGCTTTCTTT

J: TRBJ2-3
D: -
V: TRBV13
size: -
CDR3: CASSLGSRQSDTQYF
DNA: TGTGCCAGCAGCTTAGGGTCCAGACAGTCAGATACGCAGTATTTT

J: TRBJ1-5
D: TRBD1
V: TRBV28
size: -
CDR3: CASSLRRDREEPQHF
DNA: TGTGCCAGCAGTTTACGCCGGGACAGGGAGGAACCCCAGCATTTT

J: TRBJ1-2
D: TRBD1
V: TRBV6-5
size: -
CDR3: CASSPSGQIYGYTF
DNA: TGTGCCAGCAGTCCCTCGGGACAGATCTATGGCTACACCTTC

J: TRBJ2-7
D: -
V: TRBV19
size: -
CDR3: CASSVSLTISYEQYF
DNA: TGTGCCAGTAGTGTGAGCCTAACTATCTCCTACGAGCAGTACTTC